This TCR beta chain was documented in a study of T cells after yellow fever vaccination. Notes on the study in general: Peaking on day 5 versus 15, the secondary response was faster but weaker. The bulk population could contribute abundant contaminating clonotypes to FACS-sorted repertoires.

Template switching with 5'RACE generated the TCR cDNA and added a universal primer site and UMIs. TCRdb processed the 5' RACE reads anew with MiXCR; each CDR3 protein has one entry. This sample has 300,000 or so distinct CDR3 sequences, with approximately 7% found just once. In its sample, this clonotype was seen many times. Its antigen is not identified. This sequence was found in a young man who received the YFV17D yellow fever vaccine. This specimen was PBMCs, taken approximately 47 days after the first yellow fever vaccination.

CDR3 sequence reads: CASSLTGTGNEQFF. The CDR3 DNA follows: TGTGCCAGCAGCCTCACCGGGACAGGGAATGAGCAGTTCTTC. This rearrangement joins TRBV3-2 to TRBJ2-1; TRBD1 is taken as the D call from the table, unchecked against the DNA. TRBV3-2 is a documented pseudogene. There are 14 residues in the CDR3.